The entry below gives a single T cell receptor beta chain sequence along with its context. V was pared by 5 bases and J by 1 base, with 7 bases of the junction left unmatched. This CDR3 is 16 amino acids long. Germline V gives CDR1 SGHTA, CDR2 FQGNSA. The sample comes from a study of T cell changes during pregnancy in multiple sclerosis. Clones were sequenced by immunoSEQ multiplex PCR, and TCRdb holds only the in-frame ones, with some missing. The table has about 57,000 clones, around 92% seen once. The chain carries TRBV7-2 and TRBJ1-1; 10 bases map to TRBD1. The TCR was taken from a female donor with multiple sclerosis, enrolled in a pregnancy study. The sequenced sample was CD4+ T cells from peripheral blood mononuclear cells, obtained in the second trimester of pregnancy. Here the CDR3 DNA reads TGTGCCAGCAGCCCGAGGACAGGGGGTACGAACACTGAAGCTTTCTTT. It specifies CASSPRTGGTNTEAFF.